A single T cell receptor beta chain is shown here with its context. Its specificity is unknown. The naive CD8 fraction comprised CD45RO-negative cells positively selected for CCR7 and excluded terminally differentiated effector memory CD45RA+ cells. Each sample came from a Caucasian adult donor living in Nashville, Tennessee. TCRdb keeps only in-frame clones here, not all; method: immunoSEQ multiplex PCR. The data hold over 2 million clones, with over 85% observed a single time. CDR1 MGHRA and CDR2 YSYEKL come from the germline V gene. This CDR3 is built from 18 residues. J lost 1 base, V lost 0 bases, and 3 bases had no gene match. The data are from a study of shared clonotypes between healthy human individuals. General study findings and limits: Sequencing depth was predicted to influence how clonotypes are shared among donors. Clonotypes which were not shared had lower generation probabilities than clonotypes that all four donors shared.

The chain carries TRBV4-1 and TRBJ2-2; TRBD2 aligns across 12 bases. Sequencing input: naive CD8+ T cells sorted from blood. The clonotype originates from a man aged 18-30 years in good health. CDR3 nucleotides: TGCGCCAGCAGCCAAGAACTAGCGGGGGGTGGGAACACCGGGGAGCTGTTTTTT. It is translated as CASSQELAGGGNTGELFF.